Below are 8 T cell receptor beta chains sequenced from a single sample in a study of blood T cell repertoires in COVID-19. TCRdb's table, derived via immunoSEQ multiplex PCR, lists solely in-frame clones and lacks some. The table has 150,000 or so clones, around 81% seen once. Sequencing used peripheral blood. These receptors were collected from a man aged 60 to 75 with active or convalescent COVID-19.

The chain is built from TRBV21-1 and TRBJ1-2. TRBV21-1 is reported as a pseudogene. The CDR3 is 18 amino acids. CDR3 sequence: CASSKRRGRGGENYGYTF. The CDR3 nucleotides read TGTGCCAGCAGCAAAAGAAGGGGGAGGGGCGGTGAGAACTATGGCTACACCTTC.

The chain combines TRBV6-5 with TRBJ1-6; 8 nucleotides align to TRBD1. V gave up 7 bases and J gave up 9 bases; unmatched junction bases: 8. Germline V gene sequence: CDR1 MNHEY, CDR2 SVGAGI. CDR3 length: 14 amino acids. The DNA of the CDR3 is TGTGCCAGCAACCCGACAGGGGCGGGTTCACCCCTCCACTTT. This gives the protein CASNPTGAGSPLHF.

Notes on this clone: The sample contains more than one DNA sequence encoding this CDR3. The J gene is TRBJ2-3, the V gene TRBV7-2, with no clear D. Germline-derived CDR1 and CDR2 are SGHTA and FQGNSA. The CDR3 totals 11 residues. V lost 5 bases and J 2 bases, leaving 2 bases between the germline ends. The CDR3 coding sequence is TGTGCCAGCAGCCTCACAGATACGCAGTATTTT. Translating it yields CASSLTDTQYF.

The V call is TRBV4-2, the J call TRBJ2-3; D is ambiguous. Deletions cut 5 bases from V and 3 bases from J, with 15 bases between. The germline V gene has CDR1 LGHNA and CDR2 YNFKEQ. This CDR3 has 15 residues. The CDR3 loop reads CASSLSSEVTDTQYF. The DNA for the CDR3 is TGTGCCAGCAGCTTGAGTAGTGAGGTGACAGATACGCAGTATTTT.

The V call is TRBV6-5, the J call TRBJ2-7, with 10 nucleotides matching TRBD1. Germline V gives CDR1 MNHEY, CDR2 SVGAGI. CDR3 size: 15 residues. The J segment lost 2 bases and the V segment lost 6 bases, leaving 7 bases of the junction unmatched. CDR3: CASSPGQGSTYEQYF. In DNA, the CDR3 is TGTGCCAGCAGCCCGGGACAGGGGTCCACCTACGAGCAGTACTTC.

The genes are TRBV5-1 and TRBJ2-2, with TRBD1 identical over 8 bases. Trimming took 4 bases from V and 0 from J; bases not matched to a gene: 5. The CDR3 is 16 amino acids. From germline, CDR1 is SGHRS and CDR2 YFSETQ. The CDR3 DNA reads TGCGCCAGCAGCCCGCAGGGGGCTCCGAACACCGGGGAGCTGTTTTTT. Translated: CASSPQGAPNTGELFF. Looking up the rest from reference TRBV5-1 and TRBJ2-2 gives the full variable domain: KAGVTQTPRYLIKTRGQQVTLSCSPISGHRSVSWYQQTPGQGLQFLFEYFSETQRNKGNFPGRFSGRQFSNSRSEMNVSTLELGDSALYLCASSPQGAPNTGELFFGEGSRLTVL.

The chain combines TRBV9 with TRBJ1-4, with D uncertain. Germline V gives CDR1 SGDLS, CDR2 YYNGEE. The CDR3 is 15 amino acids. The germline V and J ends were trimmed by 4 bases and 0 bases, with 10 bases remaining between them. The CDR3 bases are TGTGCCAGCAGCCCGGAGGGTTCAACTAATGAAAAACTGTTTTTT. This gives the protein CASSPEGSTNEKLFF.

This sequence joins TRBV28 and TRBJ1-1; possibly TRBD1 for D (6 bases). CDR3 size: 15 residues. Germline V gives CDR1 MDHEN, CDR2 SYDVKM. V lost 8 bases and J 4 bases, leaving 20 bases between the germline ends. CDR3 nucleotide sequence: TGTGCCAGCCGTGTATCGGGGGGCCAGATCACTGAAGCTTTCTTT. Its translation is CASRVSGGQITEAFF. The complete variable domain, with remaining parts taken from reference TRBV28 and TRBJ1-1, reads DVKVTQSSRYLVKRTGEKVFLECVQDMDHENMFWYRQDPGLGLRLIYFSYDVKMKEKGDIPEGYSVSREKKERFSLILESASTNQTSMYLCASRVSGGQITEAFFGQGTRLTVV.